This entry describes one T cell receptor beta chain. The CDR3 sequence is 11 residues long. With V trimmed by 5 bases and J by 7 bases, 4 bases remained unmatched. Germline values: CDR1 SQVTM, CDR2 ANQGSEA. This sample stems from a study of T cell changes during pregnancy in multiple sclerosis. The data were produced by immunoSEQ multiplex PCR, yet TCRdb's version contains in-frame clones alone and is incomplete. The sample has 48,000 or so clones, roughly 85% seen once; the top ten hold 1% to 1.5%. Sample: CD4+ T cells from peripheral blood mononuclear cells, taken in the second trimester of pregnancy. The V gene is TRBV29-1, the J gene TRBJ1-2, with 7 positions matching TRBD1. The TCR was taken from a female donor with multiple sclerosis, enrolled in a pregnancy study. The CDR3 DNA is TGCAGCGTTATGGCAGGGGGTGGCTACACCTTC. It specifies CSVMAGGGYTF.